The clone carrying this TCR beta chain has just a few counts. Germline V gives CDR1 SGDLS, CDR2 YYNGEE. This CDR3 spans 15 amino acids. Trimming cost V 0 bases and J 4 bases, with 11 bases left between them. The time point is: newly diagnosed GD, antithyroid drugs for less than 3 months. PBMCs were the source of the RNA used for TCR sequencing. The data were taken from a study of regulatory T cells in long-lasting Graves disease. Relying on iRepertoire HTBI primers and Arm-PCR of CDR3 regions, the team built TCR beta libraries. TCRdb ran MiXCR on the multiplex PCR reads and lists one entry per CDR3 protein. The data contain 450,000 to 600,000 distinct CDR3 sequences, roughly 13% of them singletons. These data were also filed under a second study, of T cells in Graves' hyperthyroidism and ophthalmopathy.

This receptor was identified in a man aged 25 to 45 with Graves disease. The sample here was peripheral blood mononuclear cells (PBMCs), taken at new diagnosis, from a patient treated with antithyroid drugs. This rearrangement joins TRBV9 to TRBJ1-5; no reliable D call. The CDR3 DNA reads TGTGCCAGCAGCGTAGGCGGCCCCCCAAATCAGCCCCAGCATTTT. Translated: CASSVGGPPNQPQHF.